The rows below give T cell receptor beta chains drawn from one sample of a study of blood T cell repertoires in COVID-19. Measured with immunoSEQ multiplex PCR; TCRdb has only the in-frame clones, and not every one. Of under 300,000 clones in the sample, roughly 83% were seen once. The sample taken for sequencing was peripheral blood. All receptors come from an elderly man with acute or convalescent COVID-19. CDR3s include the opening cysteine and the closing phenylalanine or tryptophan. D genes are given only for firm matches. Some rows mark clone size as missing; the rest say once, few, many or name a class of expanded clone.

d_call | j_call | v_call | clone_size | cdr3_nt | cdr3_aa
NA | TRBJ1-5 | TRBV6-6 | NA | TGTGCCAGCAGTTCGAGTCCGCGGGAGCCCCAGCATTTT | CASSSSPREPQHF
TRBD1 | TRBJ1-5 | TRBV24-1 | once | TGTGCCACCAGTCGCGGACAGGGCGGATCCTTTTTTTTT | CATSRGQGGSFFF
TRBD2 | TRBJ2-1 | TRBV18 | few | TGTGCCAGCTCTCCGAAGACCGGACAGGGCCCACTAGCGGGAGCAAATGAGCAGTTCTTC | CASSPKTGQGPLAGANEQFF
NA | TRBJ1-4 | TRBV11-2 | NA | TGTGCCAGCAGCTTAGTCGGGATGGGTAGGGCTAATGAAAAACTGTTTTTT | CASSLVGMGRANEKLFF
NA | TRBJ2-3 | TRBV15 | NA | TGTGCCACCAGCCGCAGCCCCCTGACGGGAAGATTCACAGATACGCAGTATTTT | CATSRSPLTGRFTDTQYF
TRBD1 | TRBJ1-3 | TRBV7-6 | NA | TGTGCCAGCAGCTTCGACAGGGGATACTCTGGAAACACCATATATTTT | CASSFDRGYSGNTIYF
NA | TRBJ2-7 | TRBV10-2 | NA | TGCGCCAGCAGTGACACGGGGTTCCAGTACTTC | CASSDTGFQYF
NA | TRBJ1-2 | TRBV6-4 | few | TGTGCCAGCAGTCGGGCAGGGGAGACCTATGGCTACACCTTC | CASSRAGETYGYTF
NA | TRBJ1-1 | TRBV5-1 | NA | TGCGCCAGCAGCGAAAACACCGTGATGAACACTGAAGCTTTCTTT | CASSENTVMNTEAFF
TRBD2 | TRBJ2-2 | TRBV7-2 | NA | TGTGCCAGCAGCCCCACTCAGCGGGGGGCCGGGGAGCTGTTTTTT | CASSPTQRGAGELFF
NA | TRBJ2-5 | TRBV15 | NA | TGTGCCACCAGCAGAGATTTCGAAGCCCAAGAGACCCAGTACTTC | CATSRDFEAQETQYF
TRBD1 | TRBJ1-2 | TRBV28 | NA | TGTGCCAGCAGTTTATCGGGACAGGGGTCAATAGACTACACCTTC | CASSLSGQGSIDYTF
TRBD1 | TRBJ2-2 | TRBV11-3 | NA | TGTGCCAGCAGCTTAGGACAGGGAAACACCGGGGAGCTGTTTTTT | CASSLGQGNTGELFF
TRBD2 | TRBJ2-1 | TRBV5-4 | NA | TGTGCCAGCAGCCCGGGGGGATTCTCCTACAATGAGCAGTTCTTC | CASSPGGFSYNEQFF
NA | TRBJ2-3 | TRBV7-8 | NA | TGTGCCAGCAGCTTTCGACGGGGAGCGGATACGCAGTATTTT | CASSFRRGADTQYF
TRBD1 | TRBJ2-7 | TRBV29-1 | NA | TGCAGCGTTGAAGGACAGGGATACGAGCAGTACTTC | CSVEGQGYEQYF
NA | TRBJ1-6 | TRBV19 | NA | TGTGCCAGTAGTATCACGGGAGGAGGGTCACCCCTCCACTTT | CASSITGGGSPLHF
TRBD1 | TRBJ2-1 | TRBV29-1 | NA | TGCAGCGAATGTGTGGGACAGGGATACAATGAGCAGTTCTTC | CSECVGQGYNEQFF
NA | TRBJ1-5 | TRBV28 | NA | TGTGCCAGCAGTCGAGCGGGGGAAGGAAGGCAGCCCCAGCATTTT | CASSRAGEGRQPQHF
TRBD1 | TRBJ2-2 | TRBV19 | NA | TGTGCCAGTAATCCGGACAGGGGATACACCGGGGAGCTGTTTTTT | CASNPDRGYTGELFF
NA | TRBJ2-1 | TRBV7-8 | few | TGTGCCAGCGGCCGACTAGGTTTCTACAATGAGCAGTTCTTC | CASGRLGFYNEQFF
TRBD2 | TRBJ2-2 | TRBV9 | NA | TGTGCCAGCAGCGAGACTAGCGGGACCGGGGAGCTGTTTTTT | CASSETSGTGELFF
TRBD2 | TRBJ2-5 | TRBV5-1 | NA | TGCGCCAGCAGATTAGCGCTAGCGGGTGCACAAGAGACCCAGTACTTC | CASRLALAGAQETQYF
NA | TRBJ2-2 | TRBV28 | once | TGTGCCAGCAGTTTACGGAGGGGATACACCGGGGAGCTGTTTTTT | CASSLRRGYTGELFF
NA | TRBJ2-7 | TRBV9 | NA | TGTGCCAGCAGCGTAGCTGTACTAGCTGAGGAGCAGTACTTC | CASSVAVLAEEQYF
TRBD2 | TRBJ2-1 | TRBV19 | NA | TGTGCCAGTAGTACTATAGCGGGGTCGACTCTTAATGAGCAGTTCTTC | CASSTIAGSTLNEQFF
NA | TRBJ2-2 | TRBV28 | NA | TGTGCCAGCAGGTATAGGCCCCAGGGGAACACCGGGGAGCTGTTTTTT | CASRYRPQGNTGELFF
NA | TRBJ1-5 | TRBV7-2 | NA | TGTGCCAGCAGCTTCAGGGGAAGAAATCAGCCCCAGCATTTT | CASSFRGRNQPQHF
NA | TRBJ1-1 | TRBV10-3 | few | TGTGCCATCAGTGAACAGGGTTACACTGAAGCTTTCTTT | CAISEQGYTEAFF
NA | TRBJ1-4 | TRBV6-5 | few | TGTGCCAGCAGGCAGACAGTAACTAATGAAAAACTGTTTTTT | CASRQTVTNEKLFF
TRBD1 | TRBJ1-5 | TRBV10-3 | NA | TGTGCCATCAGTCAAGACGGGACAGGGCAGCCCCAGCATTTT | CAISQDGTGQPQHF
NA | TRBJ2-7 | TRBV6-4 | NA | TGTGCCAGCAGTCAGGGGCCAGAGTACGAGCAGTACTTC | CASSQGPEYEQYF
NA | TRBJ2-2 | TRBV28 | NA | TGTGCCAGCAGTTTCGGGGTCGGAGTCACCGGGGAGCTGTTTTTT | CASSFGVGVTGELFF
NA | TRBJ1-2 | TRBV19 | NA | TGTGCCAGTAGTATAGAACAGGACTATGGCTACACCTTC | CASSIEQDYGYTF
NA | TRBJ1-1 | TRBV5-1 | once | TGCGCCAGCAGCCCCCCGAGGAACACTGAAGCTTTCTTT | CASSPPRNTEAFF
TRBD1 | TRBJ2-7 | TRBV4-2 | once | TGTGCCAGCAGCCAAGGGACAGGCGAAGCCTACGAGCAGTACTTC | CASSQGTGEAYEQYF
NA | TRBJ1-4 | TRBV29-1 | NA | TGCAGCGTTCAGACCGGAACCGGGAAACTGTTTTTT | CSVQTGTGKLFF
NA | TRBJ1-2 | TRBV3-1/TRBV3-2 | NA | TGTGCCAGCAGCCAAGATCAGGGGAGCGGCTATGGCTACACCTTC | CASSQDQGSGYGYTF
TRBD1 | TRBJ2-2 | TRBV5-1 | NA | TGCGCCAGCAGCTTTGAGGACAGGGCGGTTAGGAGACCCGGGGAGCTGTTTTTT | CASSFEDRAVRRPGELFF
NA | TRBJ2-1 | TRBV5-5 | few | TGTGCCAGCAGCTTGGAAGCGCTAGCAATCAATGAGCAGTTCTTC | CASSLEALAINEQFF
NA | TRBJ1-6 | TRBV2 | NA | TGTGCCAGCAGTGGCACAGACAATTCACCCCTCCACTTT | CASSGTDNSPLHF
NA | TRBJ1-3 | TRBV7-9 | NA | TGTGCCAGCAGCTTAGAGGCAGGTTCAGGAAACACCATATATTTT | CASSLEAGSGNTIYF
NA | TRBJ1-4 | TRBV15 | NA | TGTGCCACCAGCAGAGATTTGACAGAGGAAAAACTGTTTTTT | CATSRDLTEEKLFF